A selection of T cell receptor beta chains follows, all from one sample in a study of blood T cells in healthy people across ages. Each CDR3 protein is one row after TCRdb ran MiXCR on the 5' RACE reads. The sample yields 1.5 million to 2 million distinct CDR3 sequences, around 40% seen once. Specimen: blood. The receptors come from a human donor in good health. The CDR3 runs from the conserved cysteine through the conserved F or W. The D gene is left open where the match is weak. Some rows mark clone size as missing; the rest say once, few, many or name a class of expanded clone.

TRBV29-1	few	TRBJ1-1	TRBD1	TGCAGCGTTGCCATACAGGGGGTGGAAGCTTTCTTT	CSVAIQGVEAFF
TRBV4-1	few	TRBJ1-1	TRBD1	TGCGCCAGCAGCCGAAACGACAGGGGGCGGAACACTGAAGCTTTCTTT	CASSRNDRGRNTEAFF
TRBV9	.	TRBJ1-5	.	TGTGCCAGCAGCGAGGGGGTAATTGATCAGCCCCAGCATTTT	CASSEGVIDQPQHF
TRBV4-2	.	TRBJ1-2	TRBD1	TGTGCCAGCAGCCAGGCTCCGGGACAGGGATTCGGCTACACCTTC	CASSQAPGQGFGYTF
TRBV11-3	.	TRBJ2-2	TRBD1	TGTGCCAGCAGCTCCTGGACAGGGGACACCGGGGAGCTGTTTTTT	CASSSWTGDTGELFF
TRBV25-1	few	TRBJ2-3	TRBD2	TGTGCCAGCAGTTCTACTATGCGGGGGAACACAGATACGCAGTATTTT	CASSSTMRGNTDTQYF
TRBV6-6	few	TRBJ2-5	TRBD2	TGTGCCAGCAGCAACCTAGCGGGGGTTCAAGAGACCCAGTACTTC	CASSNLAGVQETQYF
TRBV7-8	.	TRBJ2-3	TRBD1	TGCGCCAGCAGCCCGGGACAGGGTATTGGCGATACGCAGTATTTT	CASSPGQGIGDTQYF
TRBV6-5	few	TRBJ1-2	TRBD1	TGTGCCAGCACCCTGGGACAGAACTATGGCTACACCTTC	CASTLGQNYGYTF
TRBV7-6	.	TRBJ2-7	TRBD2	TGTGCCAGCAGCCCTAGGACTAGCTTCAGCGAGCAGTACTTC	CASSPRTSFSEQYF
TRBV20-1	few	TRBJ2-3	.	TGCAGTGCTCGCCGTGCGGCCAGCACAGATACGCAGTATTTT	CSARRAASTDTQYF
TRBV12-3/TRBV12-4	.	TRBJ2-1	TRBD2	TGTGCCAGCACCCTTGAGCGGGAGGTCCCACATGAGCAGTTCTTC	CASTLEREVPHEQFF
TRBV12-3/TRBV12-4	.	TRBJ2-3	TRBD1	TGTGCCAGCAGTGGACAGGGAGTGACGGATACGCAGTATTTT	CASSGQGVTDTQYF
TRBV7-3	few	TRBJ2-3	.	TGTGCCAGCAGCTTAACTAGCGCCACAGATACGCAGTATTTT	CASSLTSATDTQYF
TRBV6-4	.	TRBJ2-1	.	TGTGCCAGCAGTGACAAGGTGGGAAGAGTCAATGAGCAGTTCTTC	CASSDKVGRVNEQFF
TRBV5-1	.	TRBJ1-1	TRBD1	TGCGCCAGCAGCCAACGGGGACAGGGGAACACTGAAGCTTTCTTT	CASSQRGQGNTEAFF
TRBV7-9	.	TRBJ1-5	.	TGTGCCAGCAGCCAACCCTCCCCCACGTCGAGGGACTACTCTGCTCAGCCCCAGCATTTT	CASSQPSPTSRDYSAQPQHF
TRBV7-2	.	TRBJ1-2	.	TGTGCCAGCAGCTTAGCAGGGGAAGGAAATCGTTATGGCTACACCTTC	CASSLAGEGNRYGYTF
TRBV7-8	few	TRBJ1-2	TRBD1	TGTGCCAGCAGCTACGGACAGGGGAAGGGCTACACCTTC	CASSYGQGKGYTF
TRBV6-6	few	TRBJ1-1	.	TGTGCCAGCAGTTACCCGCAGGGTTACACTGAAGCTTTCTTT	CASSYPQGYTEAFF